The 23 T cell receptor beta chains in this list originate from one sample, sequenced in a study of Ad26.COV2.S vaccination and SARS-CoV-2 variants. Only in-frame clones appear in the TCRdb table, and some are missing; sequencing was by immunoSEQ multiplex PCR. This sample has 300,000 to 400,000 clones; around 87% occur once, and the top ten carry around 3.5%. Treatment denoted: around 19 received Ad26.COV2.S at low or high dose, single or two shots; 5 received placebo; per-sample allocation not given. The study sampled participants on day 63 after the first vaccine or placebo injection. Sample: peripheral blood, taken in a trial of Ad26.COV2.S vaccine versus placebo. Source of these receptors: a person between 18 and 65 years old who received the Ad26.COV2.S COVID-19 vaccine or a placebo.

The chain employs TRBV9 and TRBJ1-1, with TRBD1 as a possible D gene (5 bases). Germline V gene sequence: CDR1 SGDLS, CDR2 YYNGEE. V was cut by 0 bases and J by 11 bases, with 17 bases left in between. The CDR3 contains 14 residues. The CDR3 nucleotides are TGTGCCAGCAGCGTAGATGGCAGGGCCGATATTGCTTTCTTT. This translates into CASSVDGRADIAFF.

This chain joins TRBV7-2 and TRBJ2-7, with 7 bases that match TRBD1. Trimming took 5 bases from V and 4 from J; bases not matched to a gene: 11. There are 15 residues in the CDR3. Germline lookup yields CDR1 SGHTA and CDR2 FQGNSA. DNA of the CDR3: TGTGCCAGCAGCCCCACAGGGGCTTATTATTACGAGCAGTACTTC. Amino acid sequence: CASSPTGAYYYEQYF.

The chain links TRBV2 to TRBJ2-1; 12 bases align to TRBD1. The CDR3 length is 15 residues. V was pared by 7 bases and J by 8 bases, with 9 bases of the junction left unmatched. Per germline, CDR1 SNHLY and CDR2 FYNNEI. The CDR3, as DNA: TGTGCCAGCAAAATTGGGACAGGGGGCATGTATGAGCAGTTCTTC. It translates to CASKIGTGGMYEQFF.

The count of this clone is one. The chain is built from TRBV7-8 and TRBJ2-7; 9 nucleotides align to TRBD2. Germline loops: CDR1 SGHVS, CDR2 FQNEAQ. The CDR3 is made up of 18 amino acids. Trimming took 3 bases from V and 0 from J; bases not matched to a gene: 12. Here the CDR3 reads CASSFGTSITSSSYEQYF. The CDR3 DNA is TGTGCCAGCAGCTTCGGGACTAGCATAACCTCTAGCTCCTACGAGCAGTACTTC.

This clone was counted a single time. The V gene is TRBV4-3, the J gene TRBJ2-5, with 13 nucleotides matching TRBD2. CDR1 and CDR2 from the germline V gene are LGHNA and YSLEER. This CDR3 region has 15 residues. With 5 bases clipped from V and 10 bases from J, the junction kept 10 bases outside the gene matches. The CDR3 DNA reads TGCGCCAGCAGCACACTAGCGGGGGGGCCTGAGGACCAGTACTTC. Translation: CASSTLAGGPEDQYF.

A few counts support this clone. This chain joins TRBV4-3 and TRBJ1-1; D remains unclear. Trimming took 0 bases from V and 1 from J, leaving 18 bases between them. This CDR3 contains 18 residues. Per germline, CDR1 LGHNA and CDR2 YSLEER. Written as DNA, the CDR3 is TGCGCCAGCAGCCAAGAGGTAAACGGGTTGTTTAGGAACACTGAAGCTTTCTTT. Encoded protein: CASSQEVNGLFRNTEAFF.

This sequence joins TRBV15 and TRBJ1-4; 7 nucleotides line up with TRBD1. This CDR3 is 17 amino acids long. V trimming: 1 base; J trimming: 5 bases; junction bases outside the gene matches: 10. The germline V gene encodes CDR1 LNHNV and CDR2 YYDKDF (reference sequence). The CDR3 sequence: CATSRGPSGTENEKLFF. CDR3 DNA sequence: TGTGCCACCAGCAGAGGCCCATCCGGGACAGAGAATGAAAAACTGTTTTTT.

The CDR3 reads CASSSLGGDYNEQFF. The CDR3 DNA sequence: TGTGCCAGCAGCTCCCTTGGGGGGGACTACAATGAGCAGTTCTTC. The chain combines TRBV5-4 with TRBJ2-1; TRBD2 agrees at 7 bases. J gave up 3 bases and V 3 bases, and 6 bases lay outside the gene matches. CDR3 size: 15 residues. Looked up from germline, CDR1 is SGHNT and CDR2 is YYREEE (reference sequence).

CDR3 in DNA: TGTGCCATCAGTGAGCAGGGGAGGAATGAGCAGTTCTTC. It yields the protein CAISEQGRNEQFF. V and J are TRBV10-3 and TRBJ2-1; perhaps D is TRBD1 or TRBD2 (6 bases each). The V gene's germline CDR1 is ENHRY and CDR2 SYGVKD. Trimming took 2 bases from V and 7 from J, leaving 9 bases between them. This CDR3 is 13 amino acids long.

The CDR3 is CASSQYPISGTGMGYGYTF. The CDR3 DNA sequence: TGCGCCAGCAGCCAATACCCTATCTCCGGGACAGGGATGGGCTATGGCTACACCTTC. The rearrangement uses TRBV4-1 and TRBJ1-2; 9 bases fit TRBD1. V trimming: 2 bases; J trimming: 4 bases; junction bases outside the gene matches: 17. CDR1 and CDR2 from the germline V gene are MGHRA and YSYEKL. The CDR3 consists of 19 residues.

The chain employs TRBV3-1 (or the pseudogene TRBV3-2) and TRBJ2-3; 10 nucleotides match TRBD2. Germline trimming cut 1 base from V and 5 bases from J; bases unmatched to any gene: 9. This CDR3 has 17 residues. Per the germline V gene, CDR1 is LGHDT and CDR2 is YNNKEL (reference sequence). The CDR3 reads CASSQAGSGGVGDTQYF. The DNA of the CDR3 is TGTGCCAGCAGCCAAGCGGGGAGCGGGGGGGTTGGAGATACGCAGTATTTT.

The V and J genes are TRBV28 and TRBJ1-4; 9 bases match TRBD1. Losses at the gene ends were 6 bases for V and 8 bases for J; bases not matched to a gene: 10. This CDR3 spans 15 amino acids. Germline assignment: CDR1 MDHEN and CDR2 SYDVKM. Here the CDR3 DNA reads TGTGCCAGCAGCACCCCGGGACAGGGAGGAGAAAAACTGTTTTTT. This encodes CASSTPGQGGEKLFF.

The chain has TRBV7-4 and TRBJ1-5, with D unclear. The V gene's germline CDR1 is SGHVT and CDR2 SQSDAQ. The CDR3 loop spans 12 amino acids. V was trimmed by 10 bases and J by 5 bases, leaving 12 bases between them. CDR3 bases: TGTGCCACCAAGGGAGGGTATCAGCCCCAGCATTTT. Amino acid sequence: CATKGGYQPQHF.

The J gene is TRBJ2-1, the V gene TRBV9, with a tentative D call TRBD1 (5 bases). The CDR3 length is 15 residues. Germline V gene lookup returns CDR1 SGDLS and CDR2 YYNGEE. With 3 bases removed from V and 4 bases from J, the gap between germline ends came to 14 bases. CDR3 loop: CASSARTQGYNEQFF. CDR3 nucleotides: TGTGCCAGCAGCGCCCGGACCCAGGGATACAATGAGCAGTTCTTC.

DNA for the CDR3: TGTGCCTGGAGTGTAGTGAGGAGGGAAAACTATAATTCACCCCTCCACTTT. This gives the protein CAWSVVRRENYNSPLHF. The V call is TRBV30, the J call TRBJ1-6, with D hard to call. The CDR3 runs to 17 residues. The germline V gene encodes CDR1 GTSNPN and CDR2 SVGIG (reference sequence). Trimming took 0 bases from V and 3 from J, leaving 15 bases between them.

This sequence joins TRBV5-1 and TRBJ2-7, with D possibly being TRBD2 (5 bases). Germline V gives CDR1 SGHRS, CDR2 YFSETQ. The CDR3 extends over 15 amino acids. The V end lost 4 bases, the J end lost 9 bases, and 23 bases lay between the germline ends. Here the CDR3 reads CASSNRQDSSNMQYF. CDR3 DNA: TGCGCCAGCAGCAACCGGCAGGACTCTTCTAATATGCAGTACTTC. Full variable domain (rest looked up from reference TRBV5-1 and TRBJ2-7): KAGVTQTPRYLIKTRGQQVTLSCSPISGHRSVSWYQQTPGQGLQFLFEYFSETQRNKGNFPGRFSGRQFSNSRSEMNVSTLELGDSALYLCASSNRQDSSNMQYFGPGTRLTVT.

This chain's CDR3 is CASSVGPGPQPQHF. The CDR3 region has the DNA TGTGCCAGCAGCGTAGGGCCAGGGCCTCAGCCCCAGCATTTT. The genes are TRBV9 and TRBJ1-5, with D possibly matching TRBD1 (5 bases). Germline assignment: CDR1 SGDLS and CDR2 YYNGEE. The CDR3 length is 14 residues. V was trimmed by 0 bases and J by 6 bases, leaving 10 bases between them.

The rearrangement links TRBV5-4 to TRBJ2-1; 10 nucleotides align to TRBD1. CDR3 size: 16 residues. The V segment lost 4 bases and the J segment 8 bases; nucleotides outside the gene matches: 12. The germline V gene has CDR1 SGHNT and CDR2 YYREEE (reference sequence). The CDR3 reads CASSRAAGQGTHEQFF. The DNA of the CDR3 is TGTGCCAGCAGCCGGGCGGCGGGACAGGGGACCCATGAGCAGTTCTTC.

The chain uses TRBV7-9 and TRBJ1-4, with D tentatively TRBD1 (5 bases). Germline V CDR1 and CDR2: SEHNR, FQNEAQ (reference sequence). CDR3 length: 17 amino acids. V lost 5 bases to trimming and J lost 0 bases, with 16 bases between them. CDR3 DNA: TGTGCCAGCAGCGTGGGGAACGGGGCAACAACTAATGAAAAACTGTTTTTT. It yields the protein CASSVGNGATTNEKLFF.

The rearrangement links TRBV14 to TRBJ2-1; no definite D call. The germline V and J ends were trimmed by 4 bases and 8 bases, with 12 bases remaining between them. This CDR3 contains 13 residues. Germline V gives CDR1 SGHDN, CDR2 FVKESK. The CDR3 coding sequence is TGTGCCAGCAGCCGATGGAGCGAGTATGAGCAGTTCTTC. Its translation is CASSRWSEYEQFF.

The genes are TRBV27 and TRBJ2-5; 7 bases match TRBD1. This CDR3 is 16 amino acids long. V lost 5 bases, J lost 5 bases, and 14 bases stayed unmatched. The V gene's germline CDR1 is MNHEY and CDR2 SMNVEV (reference sequence). The CDR3 coding sequence is TGTGCCAGCAGTCCACGCGGCCTTACAGGGGTCGAGACCCAGTACTTC. Its protein is CASSPRGLTGVETQYF.

This chain connects TRBV13 to TRBJ1-3, with D uncertain. The CDR3 is 14 amino acids. V was clipped by 3 bases and J by 1 base, with 7 bases between them. Per the germline V gene, CDR1 is PRHDT and CDR2 is FYEKMQ (reference sequence). The CDR3 loop is CASSFAGSGNTIYF. The CDR3 region has the DNA TGTGCCAGCAGCTTTGCGGGGTCTGGAAACACCATATATTTT.

The chain links TRBV5-6 to TRBJ1-4; 7 nucleotides match TRBD1. CDR1 is SGHDT and CDR2 is YYEEEE in the germline V gene. The trim removed 4 bases at V and 0 bases at J, leaving 9 bases unmatched. The CDR3 runs to 17 residues. The CDR3 DNA reads TGTGCCAGCAGCCTAAAGACAGGGTCGGCAACTAATGAAAAACTGTTTTTT. Translation: CASSLKTGSATNEKLFF.